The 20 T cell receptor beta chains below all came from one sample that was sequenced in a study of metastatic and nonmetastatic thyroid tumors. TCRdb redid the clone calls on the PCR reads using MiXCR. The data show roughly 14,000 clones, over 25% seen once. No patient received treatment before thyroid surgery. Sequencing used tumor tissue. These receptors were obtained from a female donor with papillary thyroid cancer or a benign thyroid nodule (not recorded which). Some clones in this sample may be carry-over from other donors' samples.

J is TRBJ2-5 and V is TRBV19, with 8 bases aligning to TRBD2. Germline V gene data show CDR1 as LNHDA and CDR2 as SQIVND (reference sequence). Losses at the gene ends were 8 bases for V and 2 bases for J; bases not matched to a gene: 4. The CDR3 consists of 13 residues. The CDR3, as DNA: TGTGCCAGTCGGCCTAGCGGGCAAGAGACCCAGTACTTC. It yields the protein CASRPSGQETQYF.

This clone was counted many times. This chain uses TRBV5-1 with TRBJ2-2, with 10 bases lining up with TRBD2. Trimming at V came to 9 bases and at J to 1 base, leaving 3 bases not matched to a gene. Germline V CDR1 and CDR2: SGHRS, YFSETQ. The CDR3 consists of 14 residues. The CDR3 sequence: CAIKREGNTGELFF. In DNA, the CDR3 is TGCGCCATAAAGCGGGAGGGGAACACCGGGGAGCTGTTTTTT.

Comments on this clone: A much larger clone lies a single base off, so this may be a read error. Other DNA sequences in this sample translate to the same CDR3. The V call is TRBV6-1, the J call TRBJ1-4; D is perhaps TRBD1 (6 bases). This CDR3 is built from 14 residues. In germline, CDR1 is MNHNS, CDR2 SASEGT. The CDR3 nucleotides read TGTGCCAGCAGTAGGAGGGGGGCTGGTGAAAAACTATTTTTT. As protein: CASSRRGAGEKLFF.

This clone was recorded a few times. The chain's CDR3 is CASMSWGNTEAFF. CDR3 DNA sequence: TGTGCCAGCATGTCCTGGGGGAACACTGAAGCTTTCTTT. The V and J genes are TRBV27 and TRBJ1-1, with D uncertain. CDR3 length: 13 amino acids. Trimming cost V 7 bases and J 1 base, with 10 bases left between them. Germline CDR1 is MNHEY and CDR2 is SMNVEV (reference sequence).

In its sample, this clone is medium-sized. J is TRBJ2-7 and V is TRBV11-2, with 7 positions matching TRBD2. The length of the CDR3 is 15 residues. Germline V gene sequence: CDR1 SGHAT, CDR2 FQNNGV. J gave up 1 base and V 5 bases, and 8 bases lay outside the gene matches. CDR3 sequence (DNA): TGTGCCAGCAGCGCCCAACCGGGGGGTTCCTACGAGCAGTACTTC. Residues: CASSAQPGGSYEQYF. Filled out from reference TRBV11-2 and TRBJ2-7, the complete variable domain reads EAGVAQSPRYKIIEKRQSVAFWCNPISGHATLYWYQQILGQGPKLLIQFQNNGVVDDSQLPKDRFSAERLKGVDSTLKIQPAKLEDSAVYLCASSAQPGGSYEQYFGPGTRLTVT.

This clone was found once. CDR3 sequence: CASSTYGGRETQYF. DNA of the CDR3: TGTGCCAGCTCTACCTATGGCGGGAGAGAGACCCAGTACTTC. The chain employs TRBV18 and TRBJ2-5, with 7 bases aligning to TRBD2. The ends lost 6 bases at V and 4 bases at J; junction bases unmatched: 8. Germline V gene sequence: CDR1 KGHSH, CDR2 LQKENI. The CDR3 totals 14 residues.

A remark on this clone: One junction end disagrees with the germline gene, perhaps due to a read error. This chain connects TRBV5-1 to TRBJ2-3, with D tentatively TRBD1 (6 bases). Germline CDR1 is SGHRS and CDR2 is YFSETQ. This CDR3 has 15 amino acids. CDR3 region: CASIFGGHDTHTQYF. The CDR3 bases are TGCGCCAGCATCTTTGGGGGACATGACACACATACGCAGTATTTT.

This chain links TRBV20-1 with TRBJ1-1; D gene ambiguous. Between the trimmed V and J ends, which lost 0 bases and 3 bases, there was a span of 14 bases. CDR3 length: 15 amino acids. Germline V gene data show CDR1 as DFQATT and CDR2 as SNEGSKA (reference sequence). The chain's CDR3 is CSARDFKGFDTEAFF. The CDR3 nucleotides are TGCAGTGCTAGAGATTTTAAAGGGTTCGACACTGAAGCTTTCTTT.

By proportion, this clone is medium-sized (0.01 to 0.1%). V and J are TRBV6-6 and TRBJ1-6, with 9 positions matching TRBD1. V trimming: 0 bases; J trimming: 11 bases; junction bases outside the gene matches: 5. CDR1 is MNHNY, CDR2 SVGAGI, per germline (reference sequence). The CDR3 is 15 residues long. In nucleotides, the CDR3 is TGTGCCAGCAGTTACTCAGGACAGGGGTATGCACCCCTCCACTTT. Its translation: CASSYSGQGYAPLHF.

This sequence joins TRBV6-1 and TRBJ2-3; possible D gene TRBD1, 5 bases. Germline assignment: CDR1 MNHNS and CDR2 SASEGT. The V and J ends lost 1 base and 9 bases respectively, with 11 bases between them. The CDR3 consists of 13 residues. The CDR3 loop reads CASSEGVGRTQYF. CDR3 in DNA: TGTGCCAGCAGTGAAGGGGTGGGGCGGACGCAGTATTTT.

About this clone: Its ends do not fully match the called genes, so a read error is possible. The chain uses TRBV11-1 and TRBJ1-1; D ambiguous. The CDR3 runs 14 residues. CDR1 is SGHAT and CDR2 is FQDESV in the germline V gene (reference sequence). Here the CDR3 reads CASSLARVSTQAFF. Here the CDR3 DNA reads TGTGCCAGCAGCTTAGCACGCGTGAGCACTCAAGCTTTCTTT.

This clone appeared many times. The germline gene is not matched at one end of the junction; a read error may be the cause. The CDR3 reads CASTLRRTSGWTDTQYF. DNA of the CDR3: TGTGCCAGCACCTTACGGAGGACTAGCGGGTGGACAGATACGCAGTATTTT. The chain carries TRBV7-3 and TRBJ2-3; TRBD2 aligns across 11 bases. In germline, CDR1 is SGHTA, CDR2 FQGTGA. The CDR3 sequence is 17 residues long. The whole variable domain, filled in from reference TRBV7-3 and TRBJ2-3, reads GAGVSQTPSNKVTEKGKYVELRCDPISGHTALYWYRQSLGQGPEFLIYFQGTGAADDSGLPNDRFFAVRPEGSVSTLKIQRTERGDSAVYLCASTLRRTSGWTDTQYFGPGTRLTVL.

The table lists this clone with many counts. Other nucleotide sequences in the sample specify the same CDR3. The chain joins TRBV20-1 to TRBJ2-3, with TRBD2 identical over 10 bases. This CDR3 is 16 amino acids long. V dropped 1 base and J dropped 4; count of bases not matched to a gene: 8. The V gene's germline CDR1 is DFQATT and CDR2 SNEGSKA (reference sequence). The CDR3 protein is CSARGLAGEGADTQYF. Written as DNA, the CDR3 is TGCAGTGCTAGAGGTCTAGCGGGAGAGGGGGCAGATACGCAGTATTTT.

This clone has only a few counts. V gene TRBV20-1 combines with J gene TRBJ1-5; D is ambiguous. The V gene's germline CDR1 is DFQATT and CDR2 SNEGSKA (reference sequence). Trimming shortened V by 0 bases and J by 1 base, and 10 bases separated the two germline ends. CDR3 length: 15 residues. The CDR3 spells CSARDNRLSNQPQHF. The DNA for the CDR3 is TGCAGTGCTAGAGATAACAGACTAAGCAATCAGCCCCAGCATTTT.

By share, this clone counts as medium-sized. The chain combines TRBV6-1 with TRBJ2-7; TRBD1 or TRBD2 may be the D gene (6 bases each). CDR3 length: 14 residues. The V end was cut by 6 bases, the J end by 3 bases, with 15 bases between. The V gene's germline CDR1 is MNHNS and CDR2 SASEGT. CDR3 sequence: CASRAQGGGYEQYF. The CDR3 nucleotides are TGTGCCAGCAGAGCACAGGGAGGTGGCTACGAGCAGTACTTC.

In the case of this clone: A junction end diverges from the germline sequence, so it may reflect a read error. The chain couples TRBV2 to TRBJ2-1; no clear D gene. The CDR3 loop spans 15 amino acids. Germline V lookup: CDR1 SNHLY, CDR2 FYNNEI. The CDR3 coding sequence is TGTTCCAGCAGTGAAGCCTCTTCAATGCCGGCTGAGCAGTTCTTC. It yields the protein CSSSEASSMPAEQFF.

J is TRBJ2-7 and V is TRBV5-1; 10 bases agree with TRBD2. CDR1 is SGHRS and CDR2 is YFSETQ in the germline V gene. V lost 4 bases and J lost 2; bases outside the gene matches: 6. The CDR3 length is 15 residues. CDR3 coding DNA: TGCGCCAGCAGCAAAACTAGCGGGGCGACCTACGAGCAGTACTTC. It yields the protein CASSKTSGATYEQYF.

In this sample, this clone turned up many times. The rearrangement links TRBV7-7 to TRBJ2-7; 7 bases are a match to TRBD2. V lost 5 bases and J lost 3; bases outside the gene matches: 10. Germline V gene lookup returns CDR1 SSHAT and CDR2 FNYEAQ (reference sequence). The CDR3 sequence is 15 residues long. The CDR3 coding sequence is TGTGCCAGCAGCCTGGGAGCGGGATACCACTACGAGCAGTACTTC. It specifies CASSLGAGYHYEQYF.

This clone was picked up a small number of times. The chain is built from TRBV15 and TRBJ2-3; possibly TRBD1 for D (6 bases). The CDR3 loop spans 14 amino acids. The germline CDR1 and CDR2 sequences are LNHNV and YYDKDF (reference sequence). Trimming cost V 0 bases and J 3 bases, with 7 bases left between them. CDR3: CATSRDDRTDTQYF. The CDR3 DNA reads TGTGCCACCAGCAGAGATGACAGGACAGATACGCAGTATTTT.

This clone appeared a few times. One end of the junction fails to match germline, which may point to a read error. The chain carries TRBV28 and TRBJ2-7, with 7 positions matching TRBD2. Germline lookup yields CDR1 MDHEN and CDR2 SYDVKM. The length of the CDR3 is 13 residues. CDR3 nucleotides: TGTGCCAGCACCCTAGCGGCATTGTACGAGCAGCACTTC. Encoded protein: CASTLAALYEQHF.